This is a list of T cell receptor beta chains from one sample in a study of T cells in Graves' hyperthyroidism and ophthalmopathy. TCRdb called the multiplex PCR reads again in MiXCR, with one record for every CDR3 protein. Among about 660,000 distinct CDR3 sequences listed, roughly 45% were seen once. The sequencing sample was made of peripheral blood or thyroid tissue (not recorded which). The source is an adult man with Graves' disease, either hyperthyroidism or ophthalmopathy (not recorded which). Both conserved end residues are part of each CDR3. A D gene is named only where the DNA matches it firmly. Only some rows state a clone size, as once, few, many or a class for expanded clones.

TRBJ2-7 | TRBV7-2 | TRBD2 | . | TGTGCCAGCAGCACAAGCACTAGCGGGGGCCTCCGATACGAGCAGTACTTC | CASSTSTSGGLRYEQYF
TRBJ2-5 | TRBV14 | . | . | TGTGCCAGCAGCCAAACGGGGGAGCCAATAAGGGAGACCCAGTACTTC | CASSQTGEPIRETQYF
TRBJ1-6 | TRBV7-9 | TRBD1 | . | TGTGCCAGCAGTGAACGAGGACAGGGTCAACGTTCACCCCTCCACTTT | CASSERGQGQRSPLHF
TRBJ1-6 | TRBV2 | TRBD1 | many | TGTGCCAGCAGAGAGGAGGGCAGGGGGGACTCACCCCTCCACTTT | CASREEGRGDSPLHF
TRBJ2-7 | TRBV5-6 | TRBD1 | few | TGTGCCAGCAGCGAACCCCGGACAGGATCCTACGAGCAGTACTTC | CASSEPRTGSYEQYF
TRBJ1-6 | TRBV5-4 | TRBD1 | few | TGTGCCAGCAGCTTTCGGACAGGGCGTTCACCCCTCCACTTT | CASSFRTGRSPLHF
TRBJ1-5 | TRBV15 | . | . | TGCGCCACCAGCAGAGGGAGGGGTATCCAGCCCCAGCATTTT | CATSRGRGIQPQHF
TRBJ1-2 | TRBV5-1 | . | . | TGCGCCAGCAGCTTGAGGGATCCGGGAAAGGACTATGGCTACACCTTC | CASSLRDPGKDYGYTF
TRBJ1-1 | TRBV7-2 | . | many | TGTGCCAGCAGCTTAGTTTCGGGTGCGTACACTGAAGCTTTCTTT | CASSLVSGAYTEAFF
TRBJ1-2 | TRBV11-1 | TRBD1 | . | TGTGCCAGCAGCTTAGGGACAGGGGTATCCTATGGCTACACCTTC | CASSLGTGVSYGYTF
TRBJ2-5 | TRBV11-2 | TRBD1 | . | TGTGCCAGCACCCGGGGACAGGGGGCTCCGACCCAGTACTTC | CASTRGQGAPTQYF
TRBJ1-1 | TRBV19 | . | once | TGTGCCAGTAGCAGGGGACCCCCGTGGAGTACTGAAGCTTTCTTT | CASSRGPPWSTEAFF
TRBJ2-6 | TRBV7-9 | . | many | TGCGCCAGCAGCCAACAAGGATCTGGGGCCAACGTCCTGACTTTC | CASSQQGSGANVLTF
TRBJ1-1 | TRBV2 | TRBD1 | many | TGTGCCACCCTTAGACAGGGGCGAGCTTTCTTT | CATLRQGRAFF
TRBJ2-5 | TRBV20-1 | . | many | TGCAGTGCTAGGACGGTCCAAGAGACCCAGTACTTC | CSARTVQETQYF
TRBJ1-2 | TRBV29-1 | . | . | TGCAGCGTTGAAAACGGGGGGATTAACTATGGCTACACCTTC | CSVENGGINYGYTF
TRBJ2-2 | TRBV29-1 | TRBD2 | . | TGCAGCGAGAGGACTAGCGGGGGGGCCGATCGCACCGGGGAGCTGTTTTTT | CSERTSGGADRTGELFF